This T cell receptor beta chain was sequenced in a study of CD8+ T cells in alopecia areata. With respect to this clone: As yet, its antigen is unknown.

Broader study findings: Affected scalp, especially in alopecia totalis/universalis, had a higher clonality than normal scalp did.

Reverse transcribed after extraction, RNA yielded cDNA as the sequencing template. Generated by immunoSEQ multiplex PCR, the TCRdb table keeps only in-frame clones and is missing some. This sample has 100,000 to 130,000 clones, with approximately 60% found just once. Trimming left V 5 bases short and J 7 bases short, with 12 bases between. CDR1 is LNHDA, CDR2 SQIVND, per germline (reference sequence). CDR3 length: 14 amino acids. The V and J genes are TRBV19 and TRBJ1-6, with a weak D call TRBD1 (6 bases). The source is a human donor in good health. Sequences were obtained from CD8+ T cells sorted from blood. In DNA form, the CDR3 reads TGTGCCAGTAGTGCACAGGGTTGGAATTCACCCCTCCACTTT. Its translation: CASSAQGWNSPLHF.